This is a list of T cell receptor beta chains from one sample in a study of CD8+CD57+ T cells in acquired aplastic anemia. TCRdb re-derived calls from the reads in MiXCR, one entry per CDR3 protein. The repertoire holds a few hundred thousand distinct CDR3 sequences, with under 50% as singletons. Sequencing used sorted CD4+, CD8+, or CD8+CD57+ T cells (not recorded which) from PBMCs. The origin of the receptors is a human donor with aplastic anemia. Each CDR3 is given with its conserved first and last residue. D genes are given only for firm matches. Clone size is stated in some rows and not others, as once, few, many or a class when expanded.

j_gene	len	d_gene	abundance	v_gene	CDR3nt	CDR3aa
TRBJ1-1	15	TRBD1	many	TRBV9	TGTGCCAGCAGCGGGAACAGGGGACCGAACACTGAAGCTTTCTTT	CASSGNRGPNTEAFF
TRBJ2-3	21	TRBD1	few	TRBV4-1	TGCGCCAGCAGCCAAGGGATGGACGGGACAGGGAGCTACTATAGCACAGATACGCAGTATTTT	CASSQGMDGTGSYYSTDTQYF
TRBJ2-7	13	-	-	TRBV10-3	TGTGCCATCACTAGTACTTCCACGGACGAGCAGTACTTC	CAITSTSTDEQYF
TRBJ1-6	13	-	many	TRBV7-9	TGTGCCAGCAGCTTAGGTTATAATTCACCCCTCCACTTT	CASSLGYNSPLHF
TRBJ1-1	14	-	many	TRBV5-1	TGCGCCAGCAGCTTGGGACCTATGAACACTGAAGCTTTCTTT	CASSLGPMNTEAFF
TRBJ2-1	11	-	few	TRBV24-1	TGTGCCACCAGTGACACCAATGAGCAGTTCTTC	CATSDTNEQFF
TRBJ2-7	15	-	-	TRBV6-5	TGTGCCAGCAGTCCATATCGTGACCGGCTCTACGAGCAGTACTTC	CASSPYRDRLYEQYF
TRBJ1-3	15	-	many	TRBV19	TGTGCCAGTAGTACCGGACAGCTCTCTGGAAACACCATATATTTT	CASSTGQLSGNTIYF
TRBJ2-3	15	TRBD2	once	TRBV29-1	TGCAGCGTTACCGGACTAGCGGGGGACACAGATACGCAGTATTTT	CSVTGLAGDTDTQYF
TRBJ1-1	13	TRBD1	many	TRBV12-3/TRBV12-4	TGTGCCAGCAGTGGACAGGAGAACACTGAAGCTTTCTTT	CASSGQENTEAFF
TRBJ2-1	15	TRBD2	few	TRBV7-2	TGTGCCAGCAGCTTTAGCGGGGGGGCCTACAATGAGCAGTTCTTC	CASSFSGGAYNEQFF
TRBJ2-7	14	-	many	TRBV3-1	TGTGCCAGCAGCCTGGGGGGAGGTAACCTGGAGCAGTACTTC	CASSLGGGNLEQYF
TRBJ1-2	16	-	-	TRBV15	TGTGCCACCAGCAGAGAGCAGGTCCTTAAGGGCTATGGCTACACCTTC	CATSREQVLKGYGYTF
TRBJ2-7	13	-	-	TRBV19	TGTGCCAGTAGTAAGGTGGGATCCTACGAGCAGTACTTC	CASSKVGSYEQYF
TRBJ2-2	18	TRBD2	-	TRBV7-9	TGTGCCAGCAGCTCCGGGACTAGCGGGGGGTCCTATACCGGGGAGCTGTTTTTT	CASSSGTSGGSYTGELFF
TRBJ2-5	14	TRBD1	-	TRBV10-3	TGTGCCATCTCCCTGGGGGACAGGTCTGATGCCCAGTACTTC	CAISLGDRSDAQYF
TRBJ2-1	14	-	many	TRBV7-9	TGTGCCAGCGGCCCCCGCGCCGGGGTCGGTGAGCAGTTCTTC	CASGPRAGVGEQFF
TRBJ1-6	16	-	once	TRBV20-1	TGCAGTGCCGCGGGAGGGGGGCAGATCCGTCCTTCACCCCTCCACTTT	CSAAGGGQIRPSPLHF
TRBJ2-6	14	-	many	TRBV5-1	TGCGCCAGCAGCTTGGACACTGGGGCCAACGTCCTGACTTTC	CASSLDTGANVLTF
TRBJ2-7	15	-	many	TRBV11-2	TGTGCCAGCAGCCAGAGAGGGCAGGGAGCCTACGAGCAGTACTTC	CASSQRGQGAYEQYF
TRBJ2-5	13	-	many	TRBV7-3	TGTGCCAGCAGCCTGTCCGGGGAAGAGACCCAGTACTTC	CASSLSGEETQYF
TRBJ1-2	17	-	-	TRBV20-1	TGCAGTGCTAGAGATCTGAAGGCCGGACAGACGAACTATGGCTACACCTTC	CSARDLKAGQTNYGYTF
TRBJ2-6	17	-	many	TRBV12-3/TRBV12-4	TGTGCCAGCAGCCTCGGACGAGAAGTGGCTGGGGCCAACGTCCTGACTTTC	CASSLGREVAGANVLTF
TRBJ1-4	18	-	many	TRBV2	TGTGCCAGCAGACAAAGACAGTCTACCACCGGGTCTAATGAAAAACTGTTTTTT	CASRQRQSTTGSNEKLFF
TRBJ1-2	13	-	many	TRBV2	TGTGCCAGCAGTGAATCCAGAGACTATGGCTACACCTTC	CASSESRDYGYTF
TRBJ2-7	14	-	many	TRBV2	TGTGCCAGCAGTGAAGGGCCGTTCTCCTACGAGCAGTACTTC	CASSEGPFSYEQYF
TRBJ1-3	16	-	many	TRBV5-1	TGCGCCAGCAGCACCTTCCCGGACAGTCTGGGAAACACCATATATTTT	CASSTFPDSLGNTIYF
TRBJ1-1	16	TRBD1	many	TRBV20-1	TGCAGTGCACGACAGGGGGCCTCGTGGGGGGGCACTGAAGCTTTCTTT	CSARQGASWGGTEAFF
TRBJ1-2	12	-	-	TRBV12-3/TRBV12-4	TGTGCCAGCAGAGCGGCCCCCGGAGGAAACACCTTC	CASRAAPGGNTF
TRBJ2-3	14	TRBD1	many	TRBV20-1	TGCAGTGCTTTGTCAGGGGGCGCGACAGATACGCAGTATTTT	CSALSGGATDTQYF
TRBJ2-1	15	-	-	TRBV11-1	TGTGCCAGCAGCTTAGAAGCCAGCGGATACAATGAGCAGTTCTTC	CASSLEASGYNEQFF
TRBJ1-1	13	TRBD1	once	TRBV9	TGTGCCAGCAGCGCAGGGGGCTCTACTGAAGCTTTCTTT	CASSAGGSTEAFF
TRBJ2-5	16	-	once	TRBV16	TGTGCCAGCAGCCAATGGCCAGCGGATATCCAAGAGACCCAGTACTTC	CASSQWPADIQETQYF
TRBJ1-1	16	-	-	TRBV25-1	TGTGCCAGCAGTGAATCAGGCAAGGGAAAATACACTGAAGCTTTCTTT	CASSESGKGKYTEAFF
TRBJ2-7	15	-	many	TRBV5-5	TGTGCCAGCAGAATTGGGCCGTTCCTTGGTGGCGAGCAGTACTTC	CASRIGPFLGGEQYF
TRBJ2-1	14	-	many	TRBV12-3/TRBV12-4	TGTGCCAGCAGTTTTATGGGTATCAACAATGAGCAGTTCTTC	CASSFMGINNEQFF
TRBJ2-1	8	-	-	TRBV20-1	TGCAGTGCTAGACAGCAGTTCTTC	CSARQQFF
TRBJ1-2	12	-	-	TRBV5-1	TGCGCCAGCAGCTTCGACGACTATGGCTACACCTTC	CASSFDDYGYTF
TRBJ2-7	13	-	many	TRBV2	TGTGCCAGCAGTGAAAATCCCTGGAGATTTCAGTACTTC	CASSENPWRFQYF
TRBJ2-7	15	TRBD1	-	TRBV19	TGTGCCAGTAGTACGCGGACAGGGGCGTCCTACGAGCAGTACTTC	CASSTRTGASYEQYF
TRBJ2-3	13	-	-	TRBV29-1	TGCAGCTCCCCCTTTGGGGGCGGAGATACGCAGTATTTT	CSSPFGGGDTQYF
TRBJ1-1	12	-	-	TRBV10-2	TGCGCCAGCCTTTCGATTCGCACTGAAGCTTTCTTT	CASLSIRTEAFF
TRBJ2-6	18	TRBD1	many	TRBV19	TGTGCCAGTAGCGGCCTGGGGACAGGGGCCTCTGGGGCCAACGTCCTGACTTTC	CASSGLGTGASGANVLTF
TRBJ1-6	12	-	-	TRBV10-3	TGTGCCATCAGTGAGTCGGATTCACCCCTCCACTTT	CAISESDSPLHF
TRBJ1-5	20	-	-	TRBV2	TGTGCCAGCAGCCAATTCGCGGGTCGGTACAGGGAGGGAGGCAATCAGCCCCAGCATTTT	CASSQFAGRYREGGNQPQHF
TRBJ1-5	14	-	-	TRBV19	TGTGCCAGTACCTTCCATGGGCGCGATCAGCCCCAGCATTTT	CASTFHGRDQPQHF
TRBJ1-2	15	-	many	TRBV19	TGTGCCAGTATGGCCCCTGCCACAGAAAACTATGGCTACACCTTC	CASMAPATENYGYTF
TRBJ2-3	14	-	-	TRBV20-1	TGCAGTGCTAGTCACGGGGGCCGCACAGATACGCAGTATTTT	CSASHGGRTDTQYF